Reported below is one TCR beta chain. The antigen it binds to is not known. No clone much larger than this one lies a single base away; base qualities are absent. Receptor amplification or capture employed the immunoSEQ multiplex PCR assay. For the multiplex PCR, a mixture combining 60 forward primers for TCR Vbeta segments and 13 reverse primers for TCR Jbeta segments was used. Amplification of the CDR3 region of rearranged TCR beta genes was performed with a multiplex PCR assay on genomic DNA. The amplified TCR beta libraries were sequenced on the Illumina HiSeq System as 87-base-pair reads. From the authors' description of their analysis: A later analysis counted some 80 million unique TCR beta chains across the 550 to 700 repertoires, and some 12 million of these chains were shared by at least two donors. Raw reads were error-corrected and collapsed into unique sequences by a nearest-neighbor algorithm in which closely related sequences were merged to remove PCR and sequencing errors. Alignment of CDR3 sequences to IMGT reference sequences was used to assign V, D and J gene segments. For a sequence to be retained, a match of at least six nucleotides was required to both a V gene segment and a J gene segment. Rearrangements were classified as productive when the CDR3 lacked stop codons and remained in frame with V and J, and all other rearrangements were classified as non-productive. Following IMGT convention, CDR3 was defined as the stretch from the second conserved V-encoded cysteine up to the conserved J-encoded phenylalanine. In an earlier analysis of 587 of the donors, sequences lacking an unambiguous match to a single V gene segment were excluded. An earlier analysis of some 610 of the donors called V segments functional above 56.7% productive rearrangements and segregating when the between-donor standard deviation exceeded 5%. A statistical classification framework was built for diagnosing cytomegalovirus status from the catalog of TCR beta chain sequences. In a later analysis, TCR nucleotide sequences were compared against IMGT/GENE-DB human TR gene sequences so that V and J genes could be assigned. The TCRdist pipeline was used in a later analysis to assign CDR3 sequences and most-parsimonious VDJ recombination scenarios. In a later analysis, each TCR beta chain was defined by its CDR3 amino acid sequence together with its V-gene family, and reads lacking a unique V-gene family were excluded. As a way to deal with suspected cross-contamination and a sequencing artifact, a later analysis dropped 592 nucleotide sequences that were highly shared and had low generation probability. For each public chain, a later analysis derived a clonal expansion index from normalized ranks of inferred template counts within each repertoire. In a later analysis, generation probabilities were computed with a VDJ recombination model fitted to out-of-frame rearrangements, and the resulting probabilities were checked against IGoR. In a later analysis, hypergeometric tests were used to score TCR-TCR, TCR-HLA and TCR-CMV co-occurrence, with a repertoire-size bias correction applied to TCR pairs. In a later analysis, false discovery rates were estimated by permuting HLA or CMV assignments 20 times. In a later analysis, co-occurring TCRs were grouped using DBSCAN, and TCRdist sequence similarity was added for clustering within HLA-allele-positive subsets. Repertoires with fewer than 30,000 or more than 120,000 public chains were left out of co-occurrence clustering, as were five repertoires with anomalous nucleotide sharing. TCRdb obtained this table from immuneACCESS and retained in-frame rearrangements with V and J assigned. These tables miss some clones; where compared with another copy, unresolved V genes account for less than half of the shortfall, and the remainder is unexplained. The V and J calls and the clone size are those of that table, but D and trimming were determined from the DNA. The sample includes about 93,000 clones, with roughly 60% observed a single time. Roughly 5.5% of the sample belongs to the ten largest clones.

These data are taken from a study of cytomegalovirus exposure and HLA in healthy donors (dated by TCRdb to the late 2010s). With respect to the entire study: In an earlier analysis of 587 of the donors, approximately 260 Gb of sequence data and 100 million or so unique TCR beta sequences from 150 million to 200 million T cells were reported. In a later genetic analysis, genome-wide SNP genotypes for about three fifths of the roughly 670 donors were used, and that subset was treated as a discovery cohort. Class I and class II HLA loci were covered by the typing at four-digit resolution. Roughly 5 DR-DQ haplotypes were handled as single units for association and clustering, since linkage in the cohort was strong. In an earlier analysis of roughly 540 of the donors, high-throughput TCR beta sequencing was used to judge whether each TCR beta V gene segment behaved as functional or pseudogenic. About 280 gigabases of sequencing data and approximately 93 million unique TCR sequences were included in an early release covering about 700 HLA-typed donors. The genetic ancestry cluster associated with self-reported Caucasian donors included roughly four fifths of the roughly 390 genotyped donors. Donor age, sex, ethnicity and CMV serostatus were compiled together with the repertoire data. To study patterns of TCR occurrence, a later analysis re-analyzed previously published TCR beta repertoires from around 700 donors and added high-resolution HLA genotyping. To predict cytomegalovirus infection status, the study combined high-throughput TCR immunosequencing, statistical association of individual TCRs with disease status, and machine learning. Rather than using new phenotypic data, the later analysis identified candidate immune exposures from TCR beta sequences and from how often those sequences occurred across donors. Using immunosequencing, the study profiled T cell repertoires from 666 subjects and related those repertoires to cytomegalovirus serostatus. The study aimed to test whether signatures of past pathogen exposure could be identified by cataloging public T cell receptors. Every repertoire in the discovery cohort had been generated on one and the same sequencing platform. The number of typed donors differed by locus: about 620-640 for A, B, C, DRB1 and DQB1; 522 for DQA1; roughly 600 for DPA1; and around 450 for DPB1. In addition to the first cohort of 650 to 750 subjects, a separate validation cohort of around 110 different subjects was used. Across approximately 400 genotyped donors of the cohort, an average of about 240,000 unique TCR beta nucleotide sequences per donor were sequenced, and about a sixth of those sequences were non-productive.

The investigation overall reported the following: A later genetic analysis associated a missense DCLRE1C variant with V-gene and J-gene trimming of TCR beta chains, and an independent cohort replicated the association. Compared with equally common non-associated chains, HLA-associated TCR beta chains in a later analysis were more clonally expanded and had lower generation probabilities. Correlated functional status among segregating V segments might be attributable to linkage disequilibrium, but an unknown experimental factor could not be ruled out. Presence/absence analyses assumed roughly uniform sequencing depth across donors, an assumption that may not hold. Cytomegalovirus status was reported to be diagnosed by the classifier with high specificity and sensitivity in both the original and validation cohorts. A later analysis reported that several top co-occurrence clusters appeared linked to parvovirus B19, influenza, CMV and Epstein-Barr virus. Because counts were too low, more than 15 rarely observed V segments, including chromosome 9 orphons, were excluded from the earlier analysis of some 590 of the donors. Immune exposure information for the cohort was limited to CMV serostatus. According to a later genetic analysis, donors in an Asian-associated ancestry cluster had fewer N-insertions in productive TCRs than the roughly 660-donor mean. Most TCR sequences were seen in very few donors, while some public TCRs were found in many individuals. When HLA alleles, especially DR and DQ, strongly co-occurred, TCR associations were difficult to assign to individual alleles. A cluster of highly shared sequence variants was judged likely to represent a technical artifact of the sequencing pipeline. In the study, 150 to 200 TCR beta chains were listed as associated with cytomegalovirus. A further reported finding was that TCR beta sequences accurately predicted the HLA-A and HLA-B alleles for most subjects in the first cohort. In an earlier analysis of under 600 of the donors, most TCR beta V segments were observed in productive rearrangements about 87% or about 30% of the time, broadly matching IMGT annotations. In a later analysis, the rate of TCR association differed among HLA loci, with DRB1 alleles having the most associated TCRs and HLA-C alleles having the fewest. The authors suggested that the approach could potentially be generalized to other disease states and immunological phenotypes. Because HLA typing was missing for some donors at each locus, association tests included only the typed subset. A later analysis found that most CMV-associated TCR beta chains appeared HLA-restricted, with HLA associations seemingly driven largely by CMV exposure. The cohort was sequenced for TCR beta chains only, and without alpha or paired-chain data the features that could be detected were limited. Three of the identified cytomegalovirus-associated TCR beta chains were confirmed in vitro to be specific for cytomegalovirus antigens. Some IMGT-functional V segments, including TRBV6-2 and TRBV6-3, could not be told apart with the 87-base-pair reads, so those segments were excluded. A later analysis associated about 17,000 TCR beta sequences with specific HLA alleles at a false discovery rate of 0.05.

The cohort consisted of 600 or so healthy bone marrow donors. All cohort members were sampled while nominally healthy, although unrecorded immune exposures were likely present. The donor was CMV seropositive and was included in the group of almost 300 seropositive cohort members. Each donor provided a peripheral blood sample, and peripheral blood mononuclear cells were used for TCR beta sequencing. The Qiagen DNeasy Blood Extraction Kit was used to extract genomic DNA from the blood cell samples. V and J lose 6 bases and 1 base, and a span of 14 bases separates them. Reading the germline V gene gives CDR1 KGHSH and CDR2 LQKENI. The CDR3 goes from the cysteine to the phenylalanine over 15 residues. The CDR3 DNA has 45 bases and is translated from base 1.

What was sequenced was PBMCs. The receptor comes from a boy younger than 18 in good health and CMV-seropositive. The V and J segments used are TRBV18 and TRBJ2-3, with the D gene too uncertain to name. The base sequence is TGTGCCAGCTCGCTGAGGAGCGCCCGCACAGATACGCAGTATTTT. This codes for CASSLRSARTDTQYF.